These 14 T cell receptor beta chains share one sample of origin, sequenced in a study of OX40 agonist ivuxolimab in advanced cancers. Clones were read by immunoSEQ multiplex PCR, and TCRdb kept only the in-frame ones, dropping some. The table shows 50,000 to 75,000 clones, with around 86% occurring only once. The specimen was CD4+ or CD8+ T cells sorted from blood, collected in a trial of the OX40 agonist ivuxolimab. These receptors came from an adult with an advanced solid tumor such as melanoma, head and neck, liver or kidney cancer.

CDR3 in DNA: TGCGCCAGCAGCCTCGGACAGGTTGAGAATGAGCAGTTCTTC. It translates to CASSLGQVENEQFF. The chain joins TRBV5-1 to TRBJ2-1, with TRBD1 matching over 7 bases. From germline, CDR1 is SGHRS and CDR2 YFSETQ. The CDR3 is 14 residues long. Trimming took 4 bases from V and 7 from J; bases not matched to a gene: 8.

The V call is TRBV28, the J call TRBJ1-2, with 8 bases that match TRBD1. J lost 3 bases, V lost 4 bases, and 4 bases had no gene match. In germline, CDR1 is MDHEN, CDR2 SYDVKM. The CDR3 totals 14 residues. CDR3 sequence reads: CASSSGTGDYGYTF. CDR3 in DNA: TGTGCCAGCAGTTCAGGGACAGGAGACTATGGCTACACCTTC.

The V call is TRBV28, the J call TRBJ2-3; 8 positions agree with TRBD1. The CDR3 covers 15 residues. Germline V lookup: CDR1 MDHEN, CDR2 SYDVKM. After removal of 2 bases from V and 6 bases from J, the junction contained 7 bases not matched to a gene. CDR3: CASSLAQGARDTQYF. CDR3 nucleotide sequence: TGTGCCAGCAGTTTAGCGCAGGGGGCGCGGGATACGCAGTATTTT.

This clone was observed a few times. The chain couples TRBV14 to TRBJ1-6; D unclear. Trimming cost V 1 base and J 6 bases, with 7 bases left between them. The germline CDR1 and CDR2 sequences are SGHDN and FVKESK. The CDR3 is 14 amino acids. The CDR3 DNA is TGTGCCAGCAGCCAAGGCTGGGCTAATTCACCCCTCCACTTT. Protein product: CASSQGWANSPLHF. The whole variable domain, remainder taken from reference TRBV14 and TRBJ1-6, is EAGVTQFPSHSVIEKGQTVTLRCDPISGHDNLYWYRRVMGKEIKFLLHFVKESKQDESGMPNNRFLAERTGGTYSTLKVQPAELEDSGVYFCASSQGWANSPLHFGNGTRLTVT.

The chain employs TRBV30 and TRBJ2-7; D unclear. Looked up from germline, CDR1 is GTSNPN and CDR2 is SVGIG (reference sequence). The V end was cut by 1 base, the J end by 0 bases, with 7 bases between. The CDR3 is 13 residues long. For the CDR3, the DNA is TGTGCCTGGAGTGGTCAGGACTCCTACGAGCAGTACTTC. Amino acid sequence: CAWSGQDSYEQYF.

The V gene is TRBV27, the J gene TRBJ2-1; D unresolved. The V and J ends lost 6 bases and 3 bases respectively, with 6 bases between them. This CDR3 has 12 residues. Germline V CDR1 and CDR2: MNHEY, SMNVEV (reference sequence). The CDR3, as DNA: TGTGCCAGCAGACATGACTACAATGAGCAGTTCTTC. It encodes CASRHDYNEQFF.

The chain has TRBV6-1 and TRBJ1-1, with D possibly matching TRBD1 (6 bases). Per germline, CDR1 MNHNS and CDR2 SASEGT. The CDR3 consists of 15 residues. V was pared by 1 base and J by 6 bases, with 15 bases between. DNA of the CDR3: TGTGCCAGCAGTGAAGGGGGGGCAGGGGATGCTGAAGCTTTCTTT. Translated, it gives CASSEGGAGDAEAFF.

The chain uses TRBV2 and TRBJ2-3, with TRBD1 matching 8 bases. This CDR3 has 14 amino acids. Germline V gives CDR1 SNHLY, CDR2 FYNNEI. J gave up 5 bases and V 6 bases, and 7 bases lay outside the gene matches. The CDR3 region is CASSVTGTGDTQYF. CDR3 bases: TGTGCCAGCAGCGTTACAGGGACAGGAGATACGCAGTATTTT.

V gene TRBV7-8 combines with J gene TRBJ1-5; D gene unclear. The CDR3 sequence is 15 residues long. CDR1 is SGHVS, CDR2 FQNEAQ, per germline. V was shortened by 5 bases and J by 2 bases, with 13 bases between the two germline ends. The CDR3 DNA reads as TGTGCCAGCAGCCGAGGTGCTAATGGCAATCAGCCCCAGCATTTT. Translation: CASSRGANGNQPQHF.

The J gene is TRBJ1-1, the V gene TRBV7-7; D is perhaps TRBD1 (5 bases). The CDR3 is made up of 15 amino acids. The germline V gene encodes CDR1 SSHAT and CDR2 FNYEAQ (reference sequence). With 3 bases removed from V and 5 bases from J, the gap between germline ends came to 16 bases. CDR3 amino acids: CASSFSGALETEAFF. The CDR3 DNA is TGTGCCAGCAGCTTTTCCGGGGCCTTGGAGACTGAAGCTTTCTTT. The full variable domain, its missing parts supplied by reference TRBV7-7 and TRBJ1-1, is GAGVSQSPRYKVTKRGQDVTLRCDPISSHATLYWYQQALGQGPEFLTYFNYEAQPDKSGLPSDRFSAERPEGSISTLTIQRTEQRDSAMYRCASSFSGALETEAFFGQGTRLTVV.

The chain carries TRBV2 and TRBJ2-1; TRBD2 matches at 13 bases. Trimming cost V 6 bases and J 8 bases; bases outside gene matches: 10. Per the germline V gene, CDR1 is SNHLY and CDR2 is FYNNEI. This CDR3 spans 16 amino acids. CDR3 residues: CASRPGLAGTLDEQFF. The CDR3 DNA reads as TGTGCCAGCAGACCGGGACTAGCGGGGACGTTGGATGAGCAGTTCTTC.

This sequence joins TRBV15 and TRBJ1-2; D is unresolved. Germline V gene sequence: CDR1 LNHNV, CDR2 YYDKDF (reference sequence). CDR3 size: 12 residues. V was pared by 3 bases and J by 2 bases, with 4 bases between. The CDR3 nucleotides are TGTGCCACCAGCAGGGGGAACTATGGCTACACCTTC. It translates to CATSRGNYGYTF.

J is TRBJ1-1 and V is TRBV6-5, with D perhaps TRBD1 (5 bases). There are 16 residues in the CDR3. The germline V and J ends were trimmed by 4 bases and 0 bases, with 15 bases remaining between them. CDR1 is MNHEY and CDR2 is SVGAGI in the germline V gene. The CDR3 DNA follows: TGTGCCAGCAGTTCCCTTCTGGGACTTCTGAACACTGAAGCTTTCTTT. Encoded protein: CASSSLLGLLNTEAFF.

This rearrangement joins TRBV5-6 to TRBJ2-5; D gene ambiguous. Germline V gene data show CDR1 as SGHDT and CDR2 as YYEEEE. V lost 5 bases and J 5 bases, leaving 7 bases between the germline ends. The CDR3 is 11 amino acids. The DNA of the CDR3 is TGTGCCAGCAGTCTCCGGGAGACCCAGTACTTC. It encodes CASSLRETQYF.